This TCR beta chain derives from a study of control samples from healthy donors and cancer patients. CDR1 and CDR2 from the germline V gene are MNHEY and SVGAGI. V lost 6 bases, J lost 8 bases, and 5 bases stayed unmatched. The CDR3 has 12 residues. Sequenced by immunoSEQ multiplex PCR; TCRdb stores in-frame clones only, minus some. The data show about 65,000 clones, 75% to 95% seen once. The chain uses TRBV6-5 and TRBJ1-1, with TRBD1 matching 8 bases. Sequences were obtained from PBMCs. The receptor's source is a woman aged 45-65 years with colorectal cancer. CDR3 protein: CASSRDRGEAFF. DNA for the CDR3: TGTGCCAGCAGCAGAGACAGGGGAGAAGCTTTCTTT.